The clone carrying this TCR beta chain came up many times. This entry is derived from a study of T cells in Graves' hyperthyroidism and ophthalmopathy. CDR1 MDHEN and CDR2 SYDVKM come from the germline V gene. Trimming removed 2 bases at V and 1 base at J, with 17 bases between. This CDR3 is built from 17 residues. The source material, RNA transcripts, was used to amplify TCR beta CDR3 regions. RT-PCR in the first round (using the HTBI primer set) targeted the TCR CDR3. TCRdb reanalysed the multiplex PCR reads using MiXCR and keeps one entry per CDR3 protein. The profile covers more than 350,000 distinct CDR3 sequences, with roughly 15% appearing a single time and around a third taken by the ten largest.

The clonotype originates from a woman in her twenties or thirties with Graves' hyperthyroidism that later progressed to Graves' ophthalmopathy. This rearrangement joins TRBV28 to TRBJ2-5; D may be TRBD1 (6 bases). Sequencing was performed on blood. The CDR3 is CASSLTPYQGPQETQYF. CDR3 sequence (DNA): TGTGCCAGCAGTTTAACCCCCTATCAGGGGCCCCAAGAGACCCAGTACTTC.